These 22 T cell receptor beta chains were all obtained from the same sample, sequenced in a study of T cells in localized non-small cell lung cancer. Generated by immunoSEQ multiplex PCR, the TCRdb table keeps only in-frame clones and is missing some. Of roughly 39,000 clones in the sample, around 87% were seen once. The material sequenced was peripheral blood, taken before any cancer treatment. The receptors shown here come from a man aged 18 to 49 with stage I lung adenocarcinoma.

This clone is a singleton in its sample. The chain recombines TRBV2 with TRBJ1-1, with D perhaps TRBD1 (6 bases). Germline V lookup: CDR1 SNHLY, CDR2 FYNNEI. V lost 7 bases, J lost 6 bases, and 15 bases lay in between. The CDR3 totals 13 residues. In DNA, the CDR3 is TGTGCCAGCATTGAGGGGGAGACAGCTGAAGCTTTCTTT. The encoded protein is CASIEGETAEAFF.

V usage is TRBV19 and J usage is TRBJ2-1; the match to TRBD2 covers 13 bases. With 4 bases clipped from V and 8 bases from J, the junction kept 11 bases outside the gene matches. The length of the CDR3 is 17 residues. The germline gives CDR1 LNHDA, CDR2 SQIVND (reference sequence). The CDR3 spells CASSNPRTSGGGDEQFF. The CDR3, as DNA: TGTGCCAGTAGTAACCCTCGGACTAGCGGGGGCGGGGATGAGCAGTTCTTC.

The chain has TRBV11-1 and TRBJ2-6; 11 nucleotides match TRBD1. CDR1 and CDR2 (germline): SGHAT, FQDESV (reference sequence). The CDR3 contains 17 residues. V shed 4 bases and J 1 base; nucleotides not matched to a gene: 3. The DNA of the CDR3 is TGTGCCAGCAGCTCACGGGACAGGGGGTCTGGGGCCAACGTCCTGACTTTC. It yields the protein CASSSRDRGSGANVLTF. The whole variable domain, remainder taken from reference TRBV11-1 and TRBJ2-6, is EAEVAQSPRYKITEKSQAVAFWCDPISGHATLYWYRQILGQGPELLVQFQDESVVDDSQLPKDRFSAERLKGVDSTLKIQPAELGDSAMYLCASSSRDRGSGANVLTFGAGSRLTVL.

The rearrangement uses TRBV18 and TRBJ2-2, with TRBD2 as a possible D gene (5 bases). V lost 3 bases and J 3 bases, leaving 11 bases between the germline ends. The CDR3 loop spans 15 amino acids. Germline V gene lookup returns CDR1 KGHSH and CDR2 LQKENI. CDR3: CASSPRGSDTGELFF. The CDR3 region has the DNA TGTGCCAGCTCACCTCGGGGATCGGACACCGGGGAGCTGTTTTTT. Based on the CDR3 plus reference TRBV18 and TRBJ2-2, the full variable domain is NAGVMQNPRHLVRRRGQEARLRCSPMKGHSHVYWYRQLPEEGLKFMVYLQKENIIDESGMPKERFSAEFPKEGPSILRIQQVVRGDSAAYFCASSPRGSDTGELFFGEGSRLTVL.

The V and J genes are TRBV6-1 and TRBJ2-7, with 10 bases matching TRBD1. The junction had 2 bases not matched to a gene; V was cut back by 6 bases and J by 3 bases. Germline V CDR1 and CDR2: MNHNS, SASEGT. This CDR3 has 13 residues. This CDR3 is CASSGTGVYEQYF. In nucleotides, the CDR3 is TGTGCCAGCAGCGGGACAGGGGTCTACGAGCAGTACTTC.

This chain links TRBV11-2 with TRBJ1-2, with D perhaps TRBD1 (5 bases). V lost 0 bases, J lost 4 bases, and 12 bases lay in between. Germline CDR1 is SGHAT and CDR2 is FQNNGV. The CDR3 has 15 residues. The CDR3 nucleotides are TGTGCCAGCAGCTTAGACCGGGGCAGCTCCTATGGCTACACCTTC. It encodes CASSLDRGSSYGYTF.

The rearrangement links TRBV28 to TRBJ1-1; TRBD1 is a possible D gene (6 bases). Germline V CDR1 and CDR2: MDHEN, SYDVKM. The CDR3 sequence is 14 residues long. Trimming took 5 bases from V and 3 from J, leaving 13 bases between them. CDR3 DNA: TGTGCCAGCAGTCTCGGACAGCGTTACACTGAAGCTTTCTTT. Amino acid sequence: CASSLGQRYTEAFF.

The genes are TRBV19 and TRBJ2-6; D may correspond to TRBD1 or TRBD2 (6 bases each). The germline gives CDR1 LNHDA, CDR2 SQIVND (reference sequence). The CDR3 length is 17 residues. V gave up 5 bases and J gave up 1 base, with 15 bases separating them. CDR3 DNA: TGTGCCAGTAGTCCCACGGTAGGGGGGTCTGGGGCCAACGTCCTGACTTTC. It is translated as CASSPTVGGSGANVLTF.

This clone turned up a few times. CDR3 loop: CASSVRNTGELFF. The CDR3, as DNA: TGTGCCAGCAGTGTGAGGAACACCGGGGAGCTGTTTTTT. The chain couples TRBV27 to TRBJ2-2; D remains unclear. Germline V lookup: CDR1 MNHEY, CDR2 SMNVEV (reference sequence). Trimming left V 5 bases short and J 1 base short, with 5 bases between. This CDR3 has 13 residues.

The chain joins TRBV28 to TRBJ1-4, with 7 bases matching TRBD1. The CDR3 extends over 15 amino acids. Germline CDR1 and CDR2: MDHEN and SYDVKM. Trimming removed 5 bases from V and 6 bases from J; junction bases left unmatched: 9. The CDR3, as DNA: TGTGCCAGCAGTCCTCCGGGACAGACAGATGAAAAACTGTTTTTT. Amino acids: CASSPPGQTDEKLFF.

The V and J genes are TRBV15 and TRBJ1-6; D is undetermined. The germline V gene encodes CDR1 LNHNV and CDR2 YYDKDF (reference sequence). V was shortened by 0 bases and J by 9 bases, with 6 bases between the two germline ends. The CDR3 sequence is 13 residues long. In nucleotides, the CDR3 is TGTGCCACCAGCAGAGATAATAGTTCACCCCTCCACTTT. Protein product: CATSRDNSSPLHF.

This clone has just a few counts. The chain uses TRBV4-3 and TRBJ1-2, with D unresolved. V was shortened by 0 bases and J by 1 base, with 6 bases between the two germline ends. This CDR3 has 14 amino acids. Germline V CDR1 and CDR2: LGHNA, YSLEER. The DNA for the CDR3 is TGCGCCAGCAGCCAAGAGTATGATAACTATGGCTACACCTTC. Translating it yields CASSQEYDNYGYTF.

This clone was observed a few times. The chain has TRBV7-9 and TRBJ1-2; D is undetermined. Germline V gives CDR1 SEHNR, CDR2 FQNEAQ (reference sequence). With 1 base removed from V and 6 bases from J, the gap between germline ends came to 6 bases. The CDR3 contains 12 residues. This CDR3 reads CASSLVTNGYTF. DNA of the CDR3: TGTGCCAGCAGCTTAGTGACGAATGGCTACACCTTC. Supplemented by reference TRBV7-9 and TRBJ1-2, the full variable domain reads DTGVSQNPRHKITKRGQNVTFRCDPISEHNRLYWYRQTLGQGPEFLTYFQNEAQLEKSRLLSDRFSAERPKGSFSTLEIQRTEQGDSAMYLCASSLVTNGYTFGSGTRLTVV.

The chain combines TRBV28 with TRBJ2-7, with D maybe TRBD1 (7 bases). Trimming removed 6 bases at V and 2 bases at J, with 17 bases between. Germline V gene sequence: CDR1 MDHEN, CDR2 SYDVKM. The length of the CDR3 is 15 residues. The DNA for the CDR3 is TGTGCCAGCAGCCCCGCGGGACAGATTCCCTACGAGCAGTACTTC. It encodes CASSPAGQIPYEQYF.

With respect to this clone: A read error may produce the germline difference seen at one junction end. The V call is TRBV4-1, the J call TRBJ2-6; no reliable D call. The length of the CDR3 is 15 residues. CDR1 and CDR2 from the germline V gene are MGHRA and YSYEKL. The CDR3 bases are TGCGCCAGCAGCCAAGTAGGCCTTGGGTCCAACGTCCTGACTTTC. Its translation: CASSQVGLGSNVLTF.

The V and J genes are TRBV19 and TRBJ1-5; 8 nucleotides agree with TRBD1. The CDR3 totals 15 residues. CDR1 LNHDA and CDR2 SQIVND come from the germline V gene (reference sequence). The trim removed 7 bases at V and 5 bases at J, leaving 10 bases unmatched. The CDR3 reads CASTPDRGLHQPQHF. CDR3 DNA: TGTGCCAGTACCCCTGACAGGGGCCTCCATCAGCCCCAGCATTTT.

The V call is TRBV6-6, the J call TRBJ1-6; maybe TRBD1 (5 bases). This CDR3 spans 13 amino acids. Trimming shortened V by 8 bases and J by 8 bases, and 13 bases separated the two germline ends. Germline lookup yields CDR1 MNHNY and CDR2 SVGAGI (reference sequence). The CDR3 DNA follows: TGTGCCAGCGAGGCGACAGCCGATTCACCCCTCCACTTT. Protein sequence: CASEATADSPLHF.

This clone was counted a few times. This chain links TRBV30 with TRBJ1-1; D uncertain. CDR1 is GTSNPN, CDR2 SVGIG, per germline (reference sequence). V lost 4 bases, J lost 0 bases, and 12 bases lay in between. The CDR3 loop spans 14 amino acids. The CDR3 DNA is TGTGCCTGGATCCGCGGCACTATGAACACTGAAGCTTTCTTT. Its protein product is CAWIRGTMNTEAFF.

This clone has only one observation. The chain combines TRBV15 with TRBJ1-1; D is undetermined. Germline values: CDR1 LNHNV, CDR2 YYDKDF (reference sequence). CDR3 size: 12 residues. V dropped 4 bases and J dropped 11 bases, with 14 bases sitting between them. DNA for the CDR3: TGTGCCACCAGCACCGAGACGGTGAAGGCTTTCTTT. Encoded protein: CATSTETVKAFF.

The V gene is TRBV5-4, the J gene TRBJ2-3; D possibly corresponds to TRBD2 (6 bases). The CDR3 consists of 19 residues. V was trimmed by 2 bases and J by 0 bases, leaving 22 bases between them. Germline lookup yields CDR1 SGHNT and CDR2 YYREEE (reference sequence). In DNA form, the CDR3 reads TGTGCCAGCAGCTTTGGGGGAGGACGAGTGGAAACTAGCACAGATACGCAGTATTTT. The encoded protein is CASSFGGGRVETSTDTQYF.

This chain uses TRBV6-5 with TRBJ1-5; TRBD1 agrees at 9 bases. The V segment lost 6 bases and the J segment 8 bases; nucleotides outside the gene matches: 8. Germline V gene sequence: CDR1 MNHEY, CDR2 SVGAGI. The CDR3 spans 14 residues. CDR3 in amino acids: CASSPGTGTKPQHF. CDR3 nucleotides: TGTGCCAGCAGCCCCGGGACAGGGACCAAGCCCCAGCATTTT.

The V call is TRBV9, the J call TRBJ2-1; 11 bases align to TRBD2. V lost 3 bases to trimming and J lost 5 bases; unmatched junction nucleotides: 1. This CDR3 spans 14 amino acids. Germline V gene lookup returns CDR1 SGDLS and CDR2 YYNGEE. The CDR3 coding sequence is TGTGCCAGCAGCGAGACTAGCGGGGACAATGAGCAGTTCTTC. Translation: CASSETSGDNEQFF. The variable domain in full, completed from reference TRBV9 and TRBJ2-1, reads DSGVTQTPKHLITATGQRVTLRCSPRSGDLSVYWYQQSLDQGLQFLIQYYNGEERAKGNILERFSAQQFPDLHSELNLSSLELGDSALYFCASSETSGDNEQFFGPGTRLTVL.